This T cell receptor (beta chain) emerged from a study of T cells in women clearing cervical HPV infection. Overall study context: For cases, blood was sampled a median about 140 days after lesion detection, interquartile range about 90 to 200 days. With HLA typing for only a few women, HLA confounding remains possible.

All donors had a single incident cervical HPV16 infection, not prevalent. Note on this clone: Read data end 3 residues before the CDR3 end; the end is taken from the germline J gene.

Assay used: immunoSEQ multiplex PCR; TCRdb lists only in-frame clones, some missing. Reported are tens of thousands of clones; the ten largest clones contain around 1.6%. Unmatched junction bases numbered 6, after V lost 4 bases and J lost 5 bases. The CDR3 spans 15 residues. Germline V gene data show CDR1 as SGHRS and CDR2 as YFSETQ. Sample: blood buffy coat. This receptor was identified in a woman between 18 and 69 years old with a cervical HPV16 infection that either progressed to CIN3+ or cleared (not recorded which). The chain recombines TRBV5-1 with TRBJ2-5; 12 bases match TRBD2. CDR3 loop: CASSTHTSGGETQYF. The part of the CDR3 DNA that was read is TGCGCCAGCAGCACCCACACTAGCGGGGGGGAGACC. The full variable domain, in which reference TRBV5-1 and TRBJ2-5 provide the parts outside the CDR3, is KAGVTQTPRYLIKTRGQQVTLSCSPISGHRSVSWYQQTPGQGLQFLFEYFSETQRNKGNFPGRFSGRQFSNSRSEMNVSTLELGDSALYLCASSTHTSGGETQYFGPGTRLLVL.